These 23 T cell receptor beta chains were sequenced from one sample in a study of CD8 T cells in Susac syndrome. The RNA input was about 0.45 to 1 ug, and it was reverse transcribed with random hexamers. TCRdb ran MiXCR on the immunoSEQ multiplex PCR reads and lists one entry per CDR3 protein. The sample yields 40,000 to 60,000 distinct CDR3 sequences, roughly 93% seen once. The specimen was CD8+ T cells from PBMCs. The receptors were gathered from a human donor with multiple sclerosis.

The chain carries TRBV24-1 and TRBJ1-1; D remains unclear. The CDR3 contains 11 residues. Trimming shortened V by 6 bases and J by 9 bases, and 10 bases separated the two germline ends. Germline CDR1 KGHDR, CDR2 SFDVKD. The CDR3 loop reads CATSLDGKAFF. CDR3 in DNA: TGTGCCACCAGTCTTGACGGAAAAGCTTTCTTT.

The chain carries TRBV7-9 and TRBJ1-5, with D possibly matching TRBD1 (5 bases). Germline values: CDR1 SEHNR, CDR2 FQNEAQ (reference sequence). This CDR3 region has 12 residues. Trimming shortened V by 5 bases and J by 14 bases, and 16 bases separated the two germline ends. CDR3 bases: TGTGCCAGCAGCATTCACGCGGGACCCAAGCATTTT. This codes for CASSIHAGPKHF.

This chain uses TRBV29-1 with TRBJ1-4; a possible D gene is TRBD1 (5 bases). This CDR3 is built from 16 residues. The germline V and J ends were trimmed by 7 bases and 2 bases, with 20 bases remaining between them. The germline CDR1 and CDR2 sequences are SQVTM and ANQGSEA. The CDR3 is CSAMPRVDTTNEKLFF. The CDR3 bases are TGCAGCGCTATGCCCAGGGTAGATACGACTAATGAAAAACTGTTTTTT.

The genes are TRBV15 and TRBJ1-4; the D gene is possibly TRBD1 (6 bases). Trimming shortened V by 3 bases and J by 7 bases, and 24 bases separated the two germline ends. Germline CDR1 reads LNHNV; CDR2 reads YYDKDF (reference sequence). The length of the CDR3 is 18 residues. The CDR3 DNA reads as TGTGCCACCAGCAGTCTACTTTGGGACACCTCCCGAGGTGAAAAACTGTTTTTT. Protein product: CATSSLLWDTSRGEKLFF. Full variable domain (missing parts from reference TRBV15 and TRBJ1-4): DAMVIQNPRYQVTQFGKPVTLSCSQTLNHNVMYWYQQKSSQAPKLLFHYYDKDFNNEADTPDNFQSRRPNTSFCFLDIRSPGLGDTAMYLCATSSLLWDTSRGEKLFFGSGTQLSVL.

The chain recombines TRBV30 with TRBJ2-5; weak D call: TRBD1 (5 bases). The CDR3 totals 12 residues. In germline, CDR1 is GTSNPN, CDR2 SVGIG (reference sequence). Trimming cost V 1 base and J 5 bases, with 8 bases left between them. The CDR3 nucleotides are TGTGCCTGGAGTGAACAGGAGGAGACCCAGTACTTC. Protein sequence: CAWSEQEETQYF.

This clonotype was seen only a few times. The V call is TRBV6-2 or TRBV6-3, the J call TRBJ2-6; no clear D. The CDR3 has 14 residues. Trimming removed 6 bases from V and 0 bases from J, with 6 bases in between. The germline V gene has CDR1 MNHEY and CDR2 SVGEGT. The DNA for the CDR3 is TGTGCCAGCAGCCCTGGCTCTGGGGCCAACGTCCTGACTTTC. Its protein product is CASSPGSGANVLTF.

V usage is TRBV27 and J usage is TRBJ1-5; a possible D gene is TRBD1 (5 bases). CDR1 MNHEY and CDR2 SMNVEV come from the germline V gene (reference sequence). The CDR3 covers 14 residues. The germline V and J ends were trimmed by 3 bases and 7 bases, with 13 bases remaining between them. The CDR3 DNA sequence: TGTGCCAGCAGTTTGGGGATAGGGGAGCAGCCCCAGCATTTT. Translating it yields CASSLGIGEQPQHF.

This chain connects TRBV4-2 to TRBJ2-3, with 8 bases identical to TRBD2. There are 17 residues in the CDR3. CDR1 and CDR2 (germline): LGHNA, YNFKEQ. The V segment lost 0 bases and the J segment 2 bases; nucleotides outside the gene matches: 7. The CDR3 DNA sequence: TGTGCCAGCAGCCAAGAGGAGGGCGGGGGGATCACAGATACGCAGTATTTT. Protein product: CASSQEEGGGITDTQYF.

The V and J genes are TRBV5-1 and TRBJ2-7, with D tentatively TRBD1 (6 bases). Per germline, CDR1 SGHRS and CDR2 YFSETQ. This CDR3 spans 15 amino acids. V lost 0 bases, J lost 5 bases, and 15 bases lay in between. The CDR3 here is CASSLAGQPPHEQYF. The CDR3 coding sequence is TGCGCCAGCAGCTTGGCCGGACAGCCTCCTCACGAGCAGTACTTC.

As DNA, the CDR3 is TGTGCCAGCAGCTTAGGGACAGGGTTTTTGGGCTACACCTTC. It yields the protein CASSLGTGFLGYTF. The J gene is TRBJ1-2, the V gene TRBV7-9; 8 bases are a match to TRBD1. CDR3 length: 14 amino acids. Per germline, CDR1 SEHNR and CDR2 FQNEAQ (reference sequence). The ends lost 1 base at V and 8 bases at J; junction bases unmatched: 6.

This clonotype was recorded only once. The CDR3 nucleotides are TGTGCCAGTCAGCCCGGGACAAATTATGGCTACACCTTC. This sequence encodes CASQPGTNYGYTF. The gene calls are TRBV19 and TRBJ1-2; D is perhaps TRBD1 (6 bases). The V gene lost 8 bases and the J gene lost 5 bases, with 15 bases spanning the gap. The CDR3 extends over 13 amino acids. Germline-derived CDR1 and CDR2 are LNHDA and SQIVND (reference sequence).

The gene calls are TRBV13 and TRBJ1-6; D remains unclear. This CDR3 is 17 amino acids long. Germline V lookup: CDR1 PRHDT, CDR2 FYEKMQ (reference sequence). V was pared by 0 bases and J by 7 bases, with 16 bases between. The CDR3 coding sequence is TGTGCCAGCAGCTTAGGGGAAGTCGGAGTTGAAAATTCACCCCTCCACTTT. Amino acids: CASSLGEVGVENSPLHF.

V is TRBV3-1 and J is TRBJ1-5; D uncertain. The CDR3 is made up of 14 amino acids. Between the trimmed V and J ends, which lost 0 bases and 5 bases, there was a span of 8 bases. Germline CDR1 LGHDT, CDR2 YNNKEL (reference sequence). The CDR3 protein is CASSQEGNDQPQHF. In DNA, the CDR3 is TGTGCCAGCAGCCAAGAGGGGAACGATCAGCCCCAGCATTTT.

The V call is TRBV2, the J call TRBJ1-2; D uncertain. Germline CDR1 SNHLY, CDR2 FYNNEI. CDR3 length: 15 amino acids. V gave up 3 bases and J gave up 1 base, with 12 bases separating them. In DNA form, the CDR3 reads TGTGCCAGCAGTGATGTAGGGCCCTATAACTATGGCTACACCTTC. This translates into CASSDVGPYNYGYTF.

The gene calls are TRBV7-8 and TRBJ1-5; possibly TRBD1 for D (5 bases). V was cut by 2 bases and J by 5 bases, with 19 bases left in between. The CDR3 loop spans 17 amino acids. Germline-derived CDR1 and CDR2 are SGHVS and FQNEAQ. CDR3 protein: CASSLFLVVRGDQPQHF. The CDR3 coding sequence is TGTGCCAGCAGCTTATTTCTGGTTGTGAGGGGCGATCAGCCCCAGCATTTT.

Only one count was recorded for this clonotype. This chain uses TRBV20-1 with TRBJ2-7; D not certain. Germline CDR1 and CDR2: DFQATT and SNEGSKA (reference sequence). V was pared by 5 bases and J by 4 bases, with 24 bases between. The CDR3 length is 16 residues. The CDR3 coding sequence is TGCAGTGCTCCGCCCCCGGTGGGCACCGAGGCGTACGAGCAGTACTTC. Amino acid sequence: CSAPPPVGTEAYEQYF.

This chain joins TRBV2 and TRBJ2-1, with TRBD2 as a possible D gene (8 bases). V was cut by 6 bases and J by 12 bases, with 21 bases left in between. The CDR3 has 14 residues. Germline CDR1 reads SNHLY; CDR2 reads FYNNEI. The DNA for the CDR3 is TGTGCCAGCAGGGGGACTAGACGACAGGGAGGGCAGTTCTTC. Residues: CASRGTRRQGGQFF. Looking up the rest from reference TRBV2 and TRBJ2-1 gives the full variable domain: EPEVTQTPSHQVTQMGQEVILRCVPISNHLYFYWYRQILGQKVEFLVSFYNNEISEKSEIFDDQFSVERPDGSNFTLKIRSTKLEDSAMYFCASRGTRRQGGQFFGPGTRLTVL.

The CDR3 DNA sequence: TGTGCCAGCAGCATACTATCGGGACAGGAGGGTAGAGATACGCAGTATTTT. This codes for CASSILSGQEGRDTQYF. The V call is TRBV6-1, the J call TRBJ2-3; 8 positions agree with TRBD1. Trimming took 6 bases from V and 5 from J; bases not matched to a gene: 16. Germline assignment: CDR1 MNHNS and CDR2 SASEGT. CDR3 length equals 17 residues.

The chain joins TRBV4-3 to TRBJ2-3; D uncertain. CDR1 is LGHNA and CDR2 is YSLEER in the germline V gene. Trimming stripped 6 bases from V and 0 bases from J, with 13 bases between. The CDR3 consists of 15 residues. This chain's CDR3 is CASRKTVTSTDTQYF. For the CDR3, the DNA is TGCGCCAGCAGAAAGACGGTGACTAGCACAGATACGCAGTATTTT.

For the CDR3, the DNA is TGCGCCAGCAGCCAAGATCCACTGCTGGCCGAAAAACTGTTTTTT. Its protein product is CASSQDPLLAEKLFF. The chain is built from TRBV4-3 and TRBJ1-4; no clear D. Germline CDR1 is LGHNA and CDR2 is YSLEER. V lost 0 bases to trimming and J lost 8 bases, with 13 bases between them. The CDR3 has 15 amino acids.

The J gene is TRBJ2-1, the V gene TRBV7-8; 14 bases line up with TRBD2. Germline values: CDR1 SGHVS, CDR2 FQNEAQ. CDR3 size: 18 residues. With V trimmed by 5 bases and J by 6 bases, 12 bases remained unmatched. This chain's CDR3 is CASSPGTSGGLLPNEQFF. The CDR3 bases are TGTGCCAGCAGCCCCGGGACTAGCGGGGGCCTGCTGCCCAATGAGCAGTTCTTC. The whole variable domain, filled in from reference TRBV7-8 and TRBJ2-1, reads GAGVSQSPRYKVAKRGQDVALRCDPISGHVSLFWYQQALGQGPEFLTYFQNEAQLDKSGLPSDRFFAERPEGSVSTLKIQRTQQEDSAVYLCASSPGTSGGLLPNEQFFGPGTRLTVL.

The chain links TRBV19 to TRBJ2-7; D unclear. This CDR3 region has 13 residues. From germline, CDR1 is LNHDA and CDR2 SQIVND (reference sequence). The V end lost 2 bases, the J end lost 4 bases, and 9 bases lay between the germline ends. The CDR3 is CASSIFPEYEQYF. The CDR3 nucleotides read TGTGCCAGTAGTATATTCCCCGAGTACGAGCAGTACTTC.

This sequence joins TRBV6-2 or TRBV6-3 and TRBJ2-7, with D possibly matching TRBD2 (7 bases). Germline V gene data show CDR1 as MNHEY and CDR2 as SVGEGT. The CDR3 spans 15 residues. Trimming took 2 bases from V and 5 from J, leaving 16 bases between them. The CDR3: CASSYALRGPNEQYF. The CDR3 nucleotides read TGTGCCAGCAGTTACGCCTTGCGGGGGCCGAACGAGCAGTACTTC.